This T cell receptor beta chain was obtained from a study of human T cells and chemical hapten exposure. CDR1 and CDR2 from the germline V gene are DFQATT and SNEGSKA (reference sequence). V was pared by 3 bases and J by 7 bases, with 2 bases of the junction left unmatched. This CDR3 region has 12 residues. As processed by the authors: From about 22,000 to 700,000 TCRs were found per sample, with a median of approximately 96,000. MiXCR was run by TCRdb on the RACE reads, yielding one entry per CDR3 protein. The V and J calls were determined by TCRdb, not by the authors. In the table there are approximately 400,000 distinct CDR3 sequences, 4.8% of which are singletons. This clonotype was seen at least ten times. Its antigen is unidentified. Findings and caveats of the study: Patch test score rose with PT1 expanded TCR count, significant at thresholds 8, 16 and 32, not 4.

Time point reported: patch test 1, 2 weeks after DPC sensitization. Treatment denoted: therapeutic diphenylcyclopropenone sensitization with weekly scalp DPC. Each donor was an alopecia patient between 18 and 70 years of age who qualified for DPC. This TCR was recovered from a woman in her forties or fifties with alopecia areata. Some clones in this sample may be carry-over from other donors' samples. The sample here was whole blood, taken in connection with sensitization to the hapten diphenylcyclopropenone (DPC). The rearrangement links TRBV20-1 to TRBJ1-1; 10 nucleotides match TRBD1. CDR3 region: CSASGTGVEAFF. The CDR3 coding sequence is TGCAGTGCTAGTGGGACAGGGGTTGAAGCTTTCTTT.